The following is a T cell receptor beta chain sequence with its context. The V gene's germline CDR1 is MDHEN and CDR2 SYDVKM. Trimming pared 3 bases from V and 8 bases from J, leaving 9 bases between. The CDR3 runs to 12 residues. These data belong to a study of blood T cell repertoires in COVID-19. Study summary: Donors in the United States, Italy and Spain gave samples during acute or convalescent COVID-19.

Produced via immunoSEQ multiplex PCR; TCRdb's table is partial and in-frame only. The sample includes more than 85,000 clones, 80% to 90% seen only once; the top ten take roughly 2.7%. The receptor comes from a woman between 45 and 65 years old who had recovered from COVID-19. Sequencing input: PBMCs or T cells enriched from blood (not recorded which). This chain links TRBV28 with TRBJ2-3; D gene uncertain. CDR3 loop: CASSLRQGTQYF. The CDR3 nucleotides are TGTGCCAGCAGTTTGAGACAAGGTACGCAGTATTTT.